This TCR beta chain was recorded in a study of blood T cells in healthy people across ages. Then a second PCR, running roughly 7 to 11 cycles, was carried out with a sample-barcoded 5' primer and a J-beta primer mix. TCRdb re-analysed the 5' RACE reads in MiXCR, keeping a single row per CDR3 protein. The top ten clones hold around 2.1% of a sample with roughly 2 million distinct CDR3 sequences, around 48% of them seen once. This CDR3 spans 17 amino acids. Trimming removed 1 base from V and 3 bases from J; junction bases left unmatched: 10. Germline assignment: CDR1 SGHNT and CDR2 YENEEA. Findings and limits, study-wide: Roughly linear declines in TCR beta diversity per million T cells occurred with age.

Turning to this clonotype: Its antigen is unidentified.

The TCR sequence derives from a woman aged 40-49 years in good health. Input material: blood. The V gene is TRBV11-3, the J gene TRBJ2-5; 8 nucleotides align to TRBD1. Here the CDR3 reads CASSLGKSGQGEETQYF. The CDR3 bases are TGTGCCAGCAGCTTAGGCAAGTCTGGACAGGGTGAAGAGACCCAGTACTTC.